This T cell receptor (beta chain) was observed in a study of shared clonotypes between healthy human individuals. About the research overall: Every donor yielded three CD4 naive, three CD4 memory, two CD8 naive and one CD8 memory plate.

With regard to this clone: Its antigen is unknown.

The naive CD8 subset, CD45RO-negative cells positively selected for CCR7, excluded terminally differentiated effector memory CD45RA+ cells. The study enrolled healthy HIV-negative adults without recent acute infections or vaccinations as donors. Findings and caveats of the study: Around 4.7% was the fraction of naive CD4 clonotypes found shared across a few donors.

Looked up from germline, CDR1 is SGHTA and CDR2 is FQGTGA. V gave up 2 bases and J gave up 5 bases, with 7 bases separating them. This CDR3 has 13 amino acids. Across several immunoSEQ plates, the genomic DNA of each subset was split evenly. The assay was immunoSEQ multiplex PCR, and TCRdb's table has in-frame clones only and misses some. The sample lists roughly 770,000 clones, about 96% occurring once. The rearrangement links TRBV7-3 to TRBJ2-1; the D is unclear. The sequencing input was naive CD8+ T cells sorted from blood. This TCR derives from a man aged 25-40 years in good health. DNA for the CDR3: TGTGCCAGCAGCTTAGAAGTCCACAATGAGCAGTTCTTC. Translated: CASSLEVHNEQFF.